This TCR beta chain was recorded in a study of beta chain features in type 1 diabetes. Study information: What patients shared with healthy donors was a similar profile of age, gender and cell yields.

Findings and caveats of the study: Within patients, naive, central memory and Treg TCRB repertoires seemed more similar than within healthy donors. More deletions and fewer insertions at VDJ junctions were seen in type 1 diabetes patients.

Stem cell-like memory, regulatory, central memory and naive CD4+ cells were sorted via CD45RO/CCR7/CD25/CD127/CD95/CD27. Germline V CDR1 and CDR2: LNHDA, SQIVND (reference sequence). The CDR3 sequence is 13 residues long. With 3 bases removed from V and 10 bases from J, the gap between germline ends came to 13 bases. About this clone itself: Its specificity is not known.

The entirety of the isolated RNA underwent reverse transcription, so expressed TCRB transcripts were sequenced. Only in-frame clones appear in the TCRdb table, and some are missing; sequencing was by immunoSEQ multiplex PCR. In the table there are 200,000 to 250,000 clones, 9.6% of which are singletons. This chain links TRBV19 with TRBJ2-4, with a weak D call TRBD2 (5 bases). Sequencing was done on a sample of naive CD4+ T cells from blood. This sequence was found in a young woman in good health. The CDR3 nucleotides are TGTGCCAGTAGTATCGGAAGTTGGGAGATTCAGTACTTC. It translates to CASSIGSWEIQYF.